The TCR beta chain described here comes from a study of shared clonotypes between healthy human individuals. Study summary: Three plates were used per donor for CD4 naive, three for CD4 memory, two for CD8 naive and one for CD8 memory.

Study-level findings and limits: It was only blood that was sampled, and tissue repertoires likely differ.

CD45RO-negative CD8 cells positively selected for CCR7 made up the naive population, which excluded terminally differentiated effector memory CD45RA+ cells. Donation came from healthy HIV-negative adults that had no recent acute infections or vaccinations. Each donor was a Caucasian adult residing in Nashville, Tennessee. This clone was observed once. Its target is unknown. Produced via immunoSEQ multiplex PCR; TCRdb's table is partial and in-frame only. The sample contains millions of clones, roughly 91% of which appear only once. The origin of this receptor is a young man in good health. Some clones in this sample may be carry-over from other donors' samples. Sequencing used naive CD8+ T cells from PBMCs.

The CDR3 here is CATSRDRTGGTYGYTF. For the CDR3, the DNA is TGTGCCACCAGCAGAGATAGGACAGGAGGAACATATGGCTACACCTTC. The rearrangement links TRBV15 to TRBJ1-2, with 7 bases that match TRBD1. This CDR3 has 16 residues. The germline gives CDR1 LNHNV, CDR2 YYDKDF (reference sequence). V trimming: 0 bases; J trimming: 5 bases; junction bases outside the gene matches: 9.